A selection of T cell receptor beta chains follows, all from one sample in a study of OX40 agonist ivuxolimab in advanced cancers. This table comes from immunoSEQ multiplex PCR, and its TCRdb copy is limited to in-frame clones, with some not included. The sample has roughly 43,000 clones, 90% to 95% seen once; the top ten hold 4.9%. The sample here was CD4+ or CD8+ T cells sorted from blood, taken in a trial of the OX40 agonist ivuxolimab. All receptors derive from an adult with an advanced solid tumor such as melanoma, head and neck, liver or kidney cancer. Both conserved end residues are part of each CDR3. D genes are given only for firm matches. Clone size is stated in some rows and not others, as once, few, many or a class when expanded.

clone_size | d_call | j_call | v_call | cdr3_aa | cdr3_nt
. | TRBD1 | TRBJ1-2 | TRBV28 | CASSTGTGSDYGYTF | TGTGCCAGCAGCACAGGGACAGGATCGGACTATGGCTACACCTTC
. | . | TRBJ1-1 | TRBV10-2 | CASSRHSYITSPMNTEAFF | TGCGCCAGCAGTCGCCACTCCTACATCACCTCCCCCATGAACACTGAAGCTTTCTTT
. | TRBD2 | TRBJ2-5 | TRBV4-3 | CASSQDGAGGETQYF | TGCGCCAGCAGCCAAGATGGGGCGGGAGGTGAGACCCAGTACTTC
. | . | TRBJ1-5 | TRBV27 | CASKLGQRPGQPQHF | TGTGCCAGCAAATTAGGACAGAGGCCGGGTCAGCCCCAGCATTTT
. | TRBD1 | TRBJ1-2 | TRBV6-6 | CASSYSITGEGYTF | TGTGCCAGCAGTTACTCCATTACAGGGGAAGGCTACACCTTC
. | . | TRBJ1-5 | TRBV28 | CASSWGGNQPQHF | TGTGCCAGCAGCTGGGGGGGCAATCAGCCCCAGCATTTT
. | . | TRBJ1-5 | TRBV4-1 | CASSQGSQPQHF | TGCGCCAGCAGCCAAGGTAGTCAGCCCCAGCATTTT
. | . | TRBJ1-5 | TRBV7-6 | CASSLGVSGPAGQPQHF | TGTGCCAGCAGCTTAGGCGTGTCTGGGCCGGCTGGCCAGCCCCAGCATTTT
few | . | TRBJ2-7 | TRBV5-4 | CASSTETYEQYF | TGTGCCAGCAGCACCGAAACCTACGAGCAGTACTTC
. | . | TRBJ1-1 | TRBV7-9 | CASSSSGTLNTEAFF | TGTGCCAGCAGCTCCTCCGGGACGCTAAACACTGAAGCTTTCTTT
. | . | TRBJ2-1 | TRBV19 | CASSILGGGRNEQFF | TGTGCCAGTAGTATTTTGGGGGGGGGCAGGAATGAGCAGTTCTTC
. | . | TRBJ1-4 | TRBV1 | CTSSQVGQVNEKLFF | TGCACCAGCAGCCAAGTGGGACAAGTTAATGAAAAACTGTTTTTT
. | TRBD1 | TRBJ2-1 | TRBV27 | CASSQTGGNEQFF | TGTGCCAGCAGTCAGACAGGGGGCAATGAGCAGTTCTTC
. | . | TRBJ1-2 | TRBV10-3 | CAISEVGVGLGYTF | TGTGCCATCAGTGAGGTTGGGGTGGGCCTTGGCTACACCTTC
once | TRBD2 | TRBJ2-7 | TRBV27 | CASSLLTSGPLEQYF | TGTGCCAGCAGTTTGTTGACTAGCGGACCACTCGAGCAGTACTTC
once | . | TRBJ1-5 | TRBV15 | CATSSAQQPQHF | TGTGCCACCAGCAGTGCCCAGCAGCCCCAGCATTTT
. | TRBD2 | TRBJ2-1 | TRBV28 | CASRTAREDNEQFF | TGTGCCAGCAGAACCGCGCGGGAGGACAATGAGCAGTTCTTC
once | TRBD2 | TRBJ2-2 | TRBV27 | CASSLFPGLVVRTGELFF | TGTGCCAGCAGTTTATTTCCCGGACTAGTGGTCCGGACCGGGGAGCTGTTTTTT
. | TRBD1 | TRBJ1-1 | TRBV5-1 | CASSSPGGEASAFF | TGCGCCAGCAGCAGCCCAGGGGGCGAGGCTTCGGCTTTCTTT
. | . | TRBJ1-5 | TRBV30 | CAWSVQGKQPQHF | TGTGCCTGGAGTGTTCAGGGGAAGCAGCCCCAGCATTTT
. | . | TRBJ1-1 | TRBV27 | CASSLSIQMNTEAFF | TGTGCCAGCAGTTTATCGATCCAGATGAACACTGAAGCTTTCTTT
. | . | TRBJ2-7 | TRBV19 | CASSIGVLHEQYF | TGTGCCAGTAGTATTGGTGTGTTACACGAGCAGTACTTC
. | . | TRBJ1-3 | TRBV7-6 | CASSSQLNTIYF | TGTGCCAGCAGCTCCCAATTGAACACCATATATTTT
. | TRBD1 | TRBJ1-6 | TRBV19 | CASSIWTGPDSPLHF | TGTGCCAGTAGTATTTGGACAGGGCCCGATTCACCCCTCCACTTT
once | TRBD1 | TRBJ1-1 | TRBV2 | CAVQGIMNTEAFF | TGTGCAGTACAGGGGATAATGAACACTGAAGCTTTCTTT
. | TRBD1 | TRBJ1-2 | TRBV13 | CASSTVTGGAFNGYTF | TGTGCCAGCAGCACAGTGACAGGGGGCGCTTTCAATGGCTACACCTTC
. | TRBD1 | TRBJ1-6 | TRBV6-4 | CASSQGDSNSPLHF | TGTGCCAGCTCGCAAGGGGACAGCAATTCACCCCTCCACTTT
once | . | TRBJ2-2 | TRBV7-2 | CASSSPGDPRDTGELFF | TGTGCCAGCAGCTCCCCCGGGGACCCTCGAGACACCGGGGAGCTGTTTTTT
. | TRBD2 | TRBJ2-7 | TRBV5-4 | CASSPQSWLTSGSYEQYF | TGTGCCAGCAGCCCCCAATCATGGCTGACTAGCGGATCCTACGAGCAGTACTTC
. | TRBD1 | TRBJ1-6 | TRBV6-6 | CASTHDRVGNSPLHF | TGTGCCAGCACCCACGACAGGGTTGGTAATTCACCCCTCCACTTT
. | . | TRBJ2-7 | TRBV7-6 | CASSLAVGVLDLKYEQYF | TGTGCCAGCAGCTTAGCGGTAGGGGTGTTGGACCTGAAGTACGAGCAGTACTTC
once | TRBD2 | TRBJ2-7 | TRBV29-1 | CSVETSGSYEQYF | TGCAGCGTTGAAACTAGCGGCTCCTACGAGCAGTACTTC
. | . | TRBJ1-5 | TRBV9 | CASSGGPYSNQPQHF | TGTGCCAGCAGCGGTGGACCGTATAGCAATCAGCCCCAGCATTTT
once | . | TRBJ2-5 | TRBV4-1 | CASSLPSPETQYF | TGCGCCAGCAGCCTTCCATCTCCTGAGACCCAGTACTTC
. | . | TRBJ2-7 | TRBV4-3 | CASSQDRTSGFYEQYF | TGCGCCAGCAGCCAAGATCGGACCTCGGGCTTCTACGAGCAGTACTTC
. | TRBD1 | TRBJ1-5 | TRBV7-9 | CASSLGTGGSNQPQHF | TGTGCCAGCAGCTTAGGCACAGGGGGTAGCAATCAGCCCCAGCATTTT
. | . | TRBJ2-3 | TRBV7-8 | CASSSWTEETDTQYF | TGTGCCAGCAGCTCTTGGACAGAGGAAACAGATACGCAGTATTTT
once | . | TRBJ1-1 | TRBV5-8 | CASSRSPNTEAFF | TGTGCCAGCAGCCGAAGTCCGAACACTGAAGCTTTCTTT
. | TRBD1 | TRBJ2-2 | TRBV6-4 | CASSDSRDRGDTGELFF | TGTGCCAGCAGTGACTCCCGGGACAGGGGCGACACCGGGGAGCTGTTTTTT
. | TRBD2 | TRBJ2-1 | TRBV4-2 | CASSPGGLAGEQFF | TGTGCCAGCAGCCCGGGTGGGCTAGCGGGGGAGCAGTTCTTC
. | . | TRBJ2-3 | TRBV5-3 | CARSLIPDGVGTDTQYF | TGTGCCAGAAGCTTGATCCCCGACGGTGTAGGCACAGATACGCAGTATTTT
. | . | TRBJ1-6 | TRBV5-1 | CASSPGQDNSPLHF | TGCGCCAGCAGCCCGGGACAAGATAATTCACCCCTCCACTTT
. | TRBD2 | TRBJ2-7 | TRBV5-4 | CASSLRPGLVIHEQYF | TGTGCCAGCAGCCTCCGACCGGGACTAGTAATCCACGAGCAGTACTTC
. | . | TRBJ1-5 | TRBV19 | CASSPRTIWGNQPQHF | TGTGCCAGTAGTCCCCGGACGATATGGGGCAATCAGCCCCAGCATTTT
. | TRBD2 | TRBJ2-3 | TRBV5-1 | CASSLYGGGPTDTQYF | TGCGCCAGCAGCTTGTATGGGGGGGGACCCACAGATACGCAGTATTTT
. | TRBD2 | TRBJ2-3 | TRBV4-2 | CASSPSLVRQRDVVTDTQYF | TGTGCCAGCAGCCCCTCTCTCGTCCGCCAGCGGGATGTAGTAACAGATACGCAGTATTTT
once | . | TRBJ2-3 | TRBV27 | CASSSRQAGSDTQYF | TGTGCCAGCAGCTCCAGACAGGCTGGGTCAGATACGCAGTATTTT
. | . | TRBJ2-1 | TRBV6-1 | CASLGGYSYNEQFF | TGTGCCAGCTTGGGGGGCTACTCCTACAATGAGCAGTTCTTC
. | TRBD2 | TRBJ2-7 | TRBV30 | CACKLGTEGTSGSLGLNSYEQYF | TGTGCCTGTAAACTTGGGACAGAAGGGACTAGCGGGAGTCTCGGCCTGAACTCCTACGAGCAGTACTTC
. | TRBD2 | TRBJ2-7 | TRBV19 | CARSPGSAGTYEQYF | TGTGCCAGGTCTCCGGGGTCAGCGGGGACCTACGAGCAGTACTTC
. | . | TRBJ2-7 | TRBV4-3 | CASSQDLNRLSSHEQYF | TGCGCCAGCAGCCAAGATCTAAATAGACTCAGCTCCCACGAGCAGTACTTC
. | TRBD1 | TRBJ2-5 | TRBV6-5 | CASSYSRTGKVETQYF | TGTGCCAGCAGTTACTCGAGGACAGGGAAAGTAGAGACCCAGTACTTC
. | . | TRBJ2-1 | TRBV7-9 | CASSHTRDSMGYEQFF | TGTGCCAGCAGCCATACCCGGGACTCAATGGGGTATGAGCAGTTCTTC
. | TRBD1 | TRBJ1-4 | TRBV5-1 | CASSALTMGQDLEKLFF | TGCGCCAGCAGCGCCCTCACAATGGGACAGGACCTGGAAAAACTGTTTTTT
. | . | TRBJ2-5 | TRBV9 | CASSVSGVQETQYF | TGTGCCAGCAGCGTATCTGGGGTCCAAGAGACCCAGTACTTC
. | TRBD1 | TRBJ2-7 | TRBV5-6 | CASSFRQGWSSYEQYF | TGTGCCAGCAGCTTTCGACAGGGCTGGAGCTCCTACGAGCAGTACTTC
. | . | TRBJ2-2 | TRBV27 | CASSLDGNTGELFF | TGTGCCAGCAGTTTAGACGGGAACACCGGGGAGCTGTTTTTT
. | . | TRBJ1-2 | TRBV1 | CTSSQGVIGYGYTF | TGCACCAGCAGCCAAGGAGTGATCGGTTACGGCTACACCTTC